The clone carrying this TCR beta chain was picked up many times. This sample is part of a study of early T cells in non-severe SARS-CoV-2 infection. TCRdb reanalysed the 5' RACE reads using MiXCR and keeps one entry per CDR3 protein. The top ten hold around 2.4% of the sample, which has about 100,000 distinct CDR3 sequences, over 10% seen once. Germline lookup yields CDR1 MGHDK and CDR2 SYGVNS. CDR3 length: 14 amino acids. Germline trimming cut 6 bases from V and 2 bases from J; bases unmatched to any gene: 5. This sequence was found in an adult who was a healthcare worker with PCR-confirmed SARS-CoV-2 infection or an uninfected control (not recorded which). The chain recombines TRBV25-1 with TRBJ1-2, with 8 bases fitting TRBD1. Source material: whole blood. The CDR3 DNA reads TGTGCCAGCAGCAGGACAGGGAGGAACTATGGCTACACCTTC. Amino acid sequence: CASSRTGRNYGYTF.